Listed here are 13 T cell receptor beta chains from one sample, sequenced in a study of blood T cells in healthy people across ages. The use of a sample-barcoded 5' primer and a J-beta primer mix characterized a second PCR of roughly 6 to 11 cycles. Each CDR3 protein gets one entry after TCRdb re-called the 5' RACE reads with MiXCR. The sample shows more than 500,000 distinct CDR3 sequences, 27% of them seen only once. The same specimen was also included in a second study, on T cells of mothers and their children.

The sequencing input was blood. The source of these receptors is a boy aged 2 to 10 in good health.

This clonotype has only a few counts. The J gene is TRBJ2-7, the V gene TRBV9, with D possibly TRBD2 on 7 matching bases. Germline V lookup: CDR1 SGDLS, CDR2 YYNGEE. The CDR3 is 15 amino acids. Trimming shortened V by 4 bases and J by 2 bases, and 16 bases separated the two germline ends. The chain's CDR3 is CASSPRGGDTYEQYF. The DNA for the CDR3 is TGTGCCAGCAGCCCACGGGGAGGGGACACCTACGAGCAGTACTTC.

The chain has TRBV7-9 and TRBJ1-5; TRBD1 aligns across 7 bases. Germline assignment: CDR1 SEHNR and CDR2 FQNEAQ (reference sequence). The CDR3 is made up of 14 amino acids. After removal of 5 bases from V and 3 bases from J, the junction contained 4 bases not matched to a gene. This CDR3 reads CASSATGANQPQHF. The DNA of the CDR3 is TGTGCCAGCAGCGCTACAGGGGCCAATCAGCCCCAGCATTTT.

The rearrangement uses TRBV12-3 or TRBV12-4 and TRBJ2-4, with D possibly called TRBD1 or TRBD2 (6 bases each). CDR3 size: 16 residues. V lost 5 bases, J lost 0 bases, and 14 bases lay in between. DNA for the CDR3: TGTGCCAGCAGTCTCCCAGGGGAGGTAGCCAAAAACATTCAGTACTTC. Amino acids: CASSLPGEVAKNIQYF.

This clonotype was picked up a small number of times. J is TRBJ2-2 and V is TRBV7-9, with D unresolved. The CDR3 length is 13 residues. CDR1 and CDR2 from the germline V gene are SEHNR and FQNEAQ (reference sequence). Between the trimmed V and J ends, which lost 1 base and 7 bases, there was a span of 7 bases. Here the CDR3 DNA reads TGTGCCAGCAGCTTAGTCATCGGCGGGGAGCTGTTTTTT. Protein product: CASSLVIGGELFF.

CDR3 loop: CASSIDAAEDIQYF. As DNA, the CDR3 is TGTGCCAGTAGTATAGACGCGGCCGAGGACATTCAGTACTTC. V usage is TRBV19 and J usage is TRBJ2-4; no clear D. Germline V CDR1 and CDR2: LNHDA, SQIVND (reference sequence). Trimming pared 0 bases from V and 8 bases from J, leaving 11 bases between. The CDR3 extends over 14 amino acids. Full variable domain (rest looked up from reference TRBV19 and TRBJ2-4): DGGITQSPKYLFRKEGQNVTLSCEQNLNHDAMYWYRQDPGQGLRLIYYSQIVNDFQKGDIAEGYSVSREKKESFPLTVTSAQKNPTAFYLCASSIDAAEDIQYFGAGTRLSVL.

This clonotype was seen a few times. This chain links TRBV28 with TRBJ2-7; D remains ambiguous. CDR3 length: 13 residues. The V gene lost 1 base and the J gene lost 5 bases, with 9 bases spanning the gap. Germline CDR1 MDHEN, CDR2 SYDVKM. CDR3 region: CASSLLGGHEQYF. CDR3 nucleotide sequence: TGTGCCAGCAGTTTATTAGGTGGCCACGAGCAGTACTTC.

This clonotype was counted between two and nine times. The chain recombines TRBV20-1 with TRBJ2-1; 10 bases are shared with TRBD2. J gave up 4 bases and V 3 bases, and 9 bases lay outside the gene matches. Germline V gene data show CDR1 as DFQATT and CDR2 as SNEGSKA (reference sequence). The CDR3 is made up of 16 amino acids. The CDR3 loop reads CSARDPLAGIYNEQFF. CDR3 coding DNA: TGCAGTGCTAGGGACCCACTAGCGGGGATATACAATGAGCAGTTCTTC.

This clonotype was seen more than once but under ten times. This chain uses TRBV14 with TRBJ1-1, with D uncertain. The germline V gene has CDR1 SGHDN and CDR2 FVKESK. This CDR3 comprises 17 residues. Trimming pared 1 base from V and 0 bases from J, leaving 15 bases between. The CDR3 DNA reads as TGTGCCAGCAGCCAAGTTGCCCCGGGTTGGATGAACACTGAAGCTTTCTTT. Its protein is CASSQVAPGWMNTEAFF.

V gene TRBV27 combines with J gene TRBJ2-5, with no clear D. Per the germline V gene, CDR1 is MNHEY and CDR2 is SMNVEV (reference sequence). CDR3 length equals 15 residues. Trimming took off 6 bases at V and 0 bases at J, with 14 bases between the two ends. The CDR3 loop reads CASRSWAENQETQYF. CDR3 DNA: TGTGCCAGCAGGTCATGGGCCGAAAACCAAGAGACCCAGTACTTC.

This rearrangement joins TRBV20-1 to TRBJ2-2; D gene ambiguous. The CDR3 is 14 residues long. Per germline, CDR1 DFQATT and CDR2 SNEGSKA (reference sequence). V lost 2 bases and J 5 bases, leaving 12 bases between the germline ends. CDR3 bases: TGCAGTGCTAGAACTGTGGTACCGACCGGGGAGCTGTTTTTT. Residues: CSARTVVPTGELFF.

V usage is TRBV4-1 and J usage is TRBJ2-1; D ambiguous. CDR1 and CDR2 (germline): MGHRA, YSYEKL. Trimming took off 0 bases at V and 2 bases at J, with 8 bases between the two ends. This CDR3 is 15 amino acids long. The DNA of the CDR3 is TGCGCCAGCAGCCAAGACGGTGATACCTACAATGAGCAGTTCTTC. Its translation is CASSQDGDTYNEQFF.

This clonotype occurred a few times. This sequence joins TRBV5-1 and TRBJ1-3; unclear D gene. Germline loops: CDR1 SGHRS, CDR2 YFSETQ. The V and J ends lost 4 bases and 0 bases respectively, with 5 bases between them. The CDR3 runs 13 residues. CDR3 DNA: TGCGCCAGCAGCCGAGGCTCTGGAAACACCATATATTTT. Protein: CASSRGSGNTIYF.

This rearrangement joins TRBV7-2 to TRBJ2-5; no definite D call. The J call is doubtful: the DNA matches TRBJ2-1 better. Germline loops: CDR1 SGHTA, CDR2 FQGNSA. This CDR3 is built from 12 residues. CDR3 region: CASSFPLGEQFF. Written as DNA, the CDR3 is TGTGCCAGCAGCTTCCCGCTGGGTGAGCAGTTCTTC.